A single sample gave rise to the 18 T cell receptor beta chains below, sequenced in a study of shared clonotypes between healthy human individuals. TCRdb's copy holds only in-frame clones and misses some; the assay was immunoSEQ multiplex PCR. The sample has hundreds of thousands of clones, roughly four fifths seen once; the top ten hold 12%. Sequenced material: PBMCs. Receptors were obtained from a woman aged 40 to 50 in good health. Some clones in this sample may be carry-over from other donors' samples.

The genes are TRBV29-1 and TRBJ2-1; 8 positions match TRBD2. Germline CDR1 and CDR2: SQVTM and ANQGSEA. Trimming removed 7 bases from V and 10 bases from J; junction bases left unmatched: 9. The length of the CDR3 is 12 residues. CDR3 sequence (DNA): TGCAGCGCAGGGGACCGGGGGGGCGAGCAGTTCTTC. The encoded protein is CSAGDRGGEQFF.

The chain uses TRBV29-1 and TRBJ1-5, with 10 bases fitting TRBD1. The CDR3 runs 14 residues. V lost 8 bases and J lost 2; bases outside the gene matches: 6. Germline V gene sequence: CDR1 SQVTM, CDR2 ANQGSEA. CDR3 protein: CSSRDRGRNQPQHF. CDR3 nucleotide sequence: TGCAGCTCCCGGGACAGGGGACGCAATCAGCCCCAGCATTTT.

The chain carries TRBV14 and TRBJ1-1; possibly TRBD1 for D (5 bases). Germline CDR1 reads SGHDN; CDR2 reads FVKESK. Trimming cost V 7 bases and J 4 bases, with 16 bases left between them. The CDR3 is made up of 14 amino acids. CDR3 region: CASTPPGRATEAFF. The CDR3, as DNA: TGTGCCAGCACCCCTCCAGGGCGGGCCACTGAAGCTTTCTTT.

The chain employs TRBV7-2 and TRBJ2-7; D is uncertain. The CDR3 totals 14 residues. V gave up 4 bases and J gave up 2 bases, with 12 bases separating them. CDR1 and CDR2 (germline): SGHTA, FQGNSA. The CDR3 DNA is TGTGCCAGCAGCTCCAATCCCCCTCCCTACGAGCAGTACTTC. Translated: CASSSNPPPYEQYF.

The chain has TRBV10-3 and TRBJ2-1, with 8 bases lining up with TRBD2. The CDR3 sequence is 14 residues long. Germline CDR1 and CDR2: ENHRY and SYGVKD. V dropped 10 bases and J dropped 0; count of bases not matched to a gene: 5. DNA for the CDR3: TGTGCCAGCAGGAGCGGGAGCTCCTACAATGAGCAGTTCTTC. Its translation: CASRSGSSYNEQFF.

This clone was detected many times. Here the CDR3 reads CASRLGQLYNEQFF. The CDR3 DNA follows: TGTGCCAGCAGGCTCGGACAGTTATACAATGAGCAGTTCTTC. J is TRBJ2-1 and V is TRBV6-5; D may be TRBD1 (6 bases). The CDR3 runs to 14 residues. V dropped 6 bases and J dropped 4 bases, with 13 bases sitting between them. Germline CDR1 and CDR2: MNHEY and SVGAGI.

This chain uses TRBV2 with TRBJ2-2, with D unclear. Trimming pared 5 bases from V and 5 bases from J, leaving 12 bases between. The germline gives CDR1 SNHLY, CDR2 FYNNEI. The CDR3 runs to 14 residues. CDR3 in DNA: TGTGCCAGCAGTAATTCCCGGAATACCGGGGAGCTGTTTTTT. Translated, it gives CASSNSRNTGELFF.

The chain is built from TRBV23-1 and TRBJ2-2; D may be TRBD2 (6 bases). TRBV23-1 is reported as an ORF; its role is uncertain. The CDR3 totals 15 residues. Trimming removed 11 bases at V and 6 bases at J, with 22 bases between. CDR3 nucleotides: TGCGCCCCAGGTCCACGGCCAGGGACTCCCGGGGAGCTGTTTTTT. Its protein is CAPGPRPGTPGELFF.

The chain uses TRBV27 and TRBJ2-7; TRBD1 matches at 9 bases. From germline, CDR1 is MNHEY and CDR2 SMNVEV (reference sequence). The J segment lost 6 bases and the V segment lost 5 bases, leaving 23 bases of the junction unmatched. CDR3 length: 19 amino acids. CDR3 DNA: TGTGCCAGCAGTCCTCACTTACAGGGGGCTGGGTATCAATTCTCCGAGCAGTACTTC. Translated, it gives CASSPHLQGAGYQFSEQYF.

This clone was seen just once. The J gene is TRBJ2-1, the V gene TRBV28; 7 nucleotides align to TRBD2. The junction had 9 bases not matched to a gene; V was cut back by 2 bases and J by 5 bases. This CDR3 spans 16 amino acids. The germline gives CDR1 MDHEN, CDR2 SYDVKM. In nucleotides, the CDR3 is TGTGCCAGCAGTTTACTAGCGGTGACCCCAAACAATGAGCAGTTCTTC. This translates into CASSLLAVTPNNEQFF.

This clone has just one count. This chain uses TRBV5-4 with TRBJ2-7; D gene unclear. Germline V gives CDR1 SGHNT, CDR2 YYREEE (reference sequence). Trimming removed 4 bases at V and 3 bases at J, with 17 bases between. This CDR3 region has 15 residues. The CDR3: CASSKTGQVVYEQYF. DNA of the CDR3: TGTGCCAGCAGCAAAACCGGGCAGGTTGTCTACGAGCAGTACTTC.

For this clone: The junction shows a germline mismatch at one end, possibly a read error. The chain is built from TRBV20-1 and TRBJ1-1; unclear D gene. Germline V gene lookup returns CDR1 DFQATT and CDR2 SNEGSKA (reference sequence). This CDR3 is 11 amino acids long. CDR3 protein: CSASTGTKAFF. The DNA of the CDR3 is TGCAGTGCTAGTACGGGCACTAAAGCTTTCTTT.

The rearrangement joins TRBV19 to TRBJ2-7; D is possibly TRBD2 (5 bases). Germline V gene lookup returns CDR1 LNHDA and CDR2 SQIVND (reference sequence). CDR3 length: 11 residues. V was trimmed by 10 bases and J by 6 bases, leaving 13 bases between them. The CDR3 nucleotides read TGTGCCACCGCTAGCCCTCGCGAGCAGTACTTC. It is translated as CATASPREQYF. Based on the CDR3 plus reference TRBV19 and TRBJ2-7, the full variable domain is DGGITQSPKYLFRKEGQNVTLSCEQNLNHDAMYWYRQDPGQGLRLIYYSQIVNDFQKGDIAEGYSVSREKKESFPLTVTSAQKNPTAFYLCATASPREQYFGPGTRLTVT.

This clone was recorded only once. The chain combines TRBV4-2 with TRBJ2-3; TRBD2 agrees at 10 bases. V lost 0 bases to trimming and J lost 5 bases; unmatched junction nucleotides: 5. The germline V gene encodes CDR1 LGHNA and CDR2 YNFKEQ. CDR3 length equals 16 residues. Here the CDR3 reads CASSQDGAGGGDTQYF. DNA for the CDR3: TGTGCCAGCAGCCAAGATGGAGCGGGAGGGGGAGATACGCAGTATTTT.

For this clone: Other DNA sequences in this specimen translate into the identical CDR3. The chain joins TRBV2 to TRBJ1-1; D possibly corresponds to TRBD1 (5 bases). This CDR3 region has 13 residues. The germline V gene encodes CDR1 SNHLY and CDR2 FYNNEI. The V and J ends lost 4 bases and 1 base respectively, with 7 bases between them. The CDR3 DNA follows: TGTGCCAGCAGTGTGGACACGAACACTGAAGCTTTCTTT. It translates to CASSVDTNTEAFF.

The chain has TRBV6-5 and TRBJ2-3, with 9 positions matching TRBD2. The germline CDR1 and CDR2 sequences are MNHEY and SVGAGI. The CDR3 has 12 residues. V gave up 3 bases and J gave up 14 bases; unmatched junction bases: 6. CDR3: CASSYVGLALYF. The DNA for the CDR3 is TGTGCCAGCAGTTATGTGGGACTAGCCCTGTATTTT.

Only one count was recorded for this clone. The chain recombines TRBV6-1 with TRBJ2-7; a possible D gene is TRBD1 (5 bases). The ends were cut back, 1 base at V and 3 bases at J, with 13 bases in the middle. Germline CDR1 reads MNHNS; CDR2 reads SASEGT. This CDR3 comprises 15 residues. CDR3 bases: TGTGCCAGCAGTGAAGGGCAGGGCCTCCTCTACGAGCAGTACTTC. Protein sequence: CASSEGQGLLYEQYF.

The chain is built from TRBV23-1 and TRBJ1-2; no definite D call. TRBV23-1 qualifies as an ORF whose function is uncertain. Trimming left V 0 bases short and J 2 bases short, with 16 bases between. This CDR3 contains 17 residues. CDR3 region: CASSQSKSRPVNYGYTF. DNA for the CDR3: TGCGCCAGCAGTCAATCGAAGTCGCGGCCAGTGAACTATGGCTACACCTTC.